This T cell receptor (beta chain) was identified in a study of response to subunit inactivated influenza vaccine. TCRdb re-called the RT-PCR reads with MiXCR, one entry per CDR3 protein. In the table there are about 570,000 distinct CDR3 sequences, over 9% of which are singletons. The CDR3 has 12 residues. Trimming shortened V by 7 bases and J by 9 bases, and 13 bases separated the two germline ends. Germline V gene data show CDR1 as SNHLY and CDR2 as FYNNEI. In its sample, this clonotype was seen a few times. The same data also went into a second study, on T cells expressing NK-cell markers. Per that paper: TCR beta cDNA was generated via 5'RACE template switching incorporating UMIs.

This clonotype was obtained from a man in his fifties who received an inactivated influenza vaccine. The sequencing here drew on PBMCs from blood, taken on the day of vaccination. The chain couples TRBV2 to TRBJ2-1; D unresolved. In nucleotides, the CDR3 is TGTGCCAGCACCCCTTTTTTGTTTGAGCAGTTCTTC. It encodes CASTPFLFEQFF.